This T cell receptor (beta chain) was profiled in a study of response to subunit inactivated influenza vaccine. Findings of the study overall: Few additional T cells are recruited per seasonal influenza vaccination, authors suggested.

As for this clonotype: What it binds is unknown.

The CDR3 totals 13 residues. With 3 bases removed from V and 5 bases from J, the gap between germline ends came to 10 bases. TCRdb processed the RT-PCR reads anew with MiXCR; each CDR3 protein has one entry. The top ten hold 9.5% to 13% of the sample, which has 710,000 or so distinct CDR3 sequences, more than 15% seen once. The sequence derives from a man aged 50 to 60 who received an inactivated influenza vaccine. This sample comprised PBMCs from blood, obtained roughly 12 days after vaccination. V gene TRBV12-3 or TRBV12-4 combines with J gene TRBJ2-5; perhaps TRBD2 as D (7 bases). CDR3 bases: TGTGCCAGCAGTTTGCGGGGGCGGGAGACCCAGTACTTC. Its protein product is CASSLRGRETQYF.